The 5 T cell receptor beta chains given below trace back to one sample, sequenced in a study of OX40 agonist ivuxolimab in advanced cancers. Clones were sequenced by immunoSEQ multiplex PCR, and TCRdb holds only the in-frame ones, with some missing. Here the sample spans around 100,000 clones, roughly 90% being singletons. The starting material was CD4+ or CD8+ T cells sorted from blood, obtained in a trial of the OX40 agonist ivuxolimab. Receptors were obtained from an adult with an advanced solid tumor such as melanoma, head and neck, liver or kidney cancer.

The chain uses TRBV1 and TRBJ1-6; the listed D gene, TRBD1, was not tested against the DNA. TRBV1 is a pseudogene. The CDR3 consists of 16 residues. The CDR3 DNA reads as TGCACCAGCAGCACAGGGACCCGACGAGGAAATTCACCCCTCCACTTT. Translated: CTSSTGTRRGNSPLHF.

The chain recombines TRBV7-8 with TRBJ2-3; 9 nucleotides match TRBD2. V shed 7 bases and J 0 bases; nucleotides not matched to a gene: 14. Germline assignment: CDR1 SGHVS and CDR2 FQNEAQ. The CDR3 is 18 amino acids. The CDR3 reads CASTGALAGRASTDTQYF. DNA of the CDR3: TGTGCCAGCACAGGAGCTCTAGCGGGGCGCGCTAGCACAGATACGCAGTATTTT. Filled out from reference TRBV7-8 and TRBJ2-3, the complete variable domain reads GAGVSQSPRYKVAKRGQDVALRCDPISGHVSLFWYQQALGQGPEFLTYFQNEAQLDKSGLPSDRFFAERPEGSVSTLKIQRTQQEDSAVYLCASTGALAGRASTDTQYFGPGTRLTVL.

This clone was counted between two and nine times. The chain couples TRBV2 to TRBJ1-6; weak D call: TRBD1 (5 bases). CDR1 is SNHLY, CDR2 FYNNEI, per germline. The CDR3 sequence is 11 residues long. Trimming left V 8 bases short and J 10 bases short, with 9 bases between. As DNA, the CDR3 is TGTGCCAGCGGGGCATACTCACCCCTCCACTTT. This sequence encodes CASGAYSPLHF.

V is TRBV5-4 and J is TRBJ1-5, with no clear D. From germline, CDR1 is SGHNT and CDR2 YYREEE (reference sequence). Trimming pared 0 bases from V and 1 base from J, leaving 5 bases between. The CDR3 loop spans 14 amino acids. CDR3 protein: CASSLDGSNQPQHF. The CDR3 DNA is TGTGCCAGCAGCTTGGACGGAAGCAATCAGCCCCAGCATTTT.

The V gene is TRBV5-6, the J gene TRBJ1-2, with D possibly TRBD1 on 6 matching bases. The CDR3 extends over 17 amino acids. The V gene lost 6 bases and the J gene lost 7 bases, with 28 bases spanning the gap. CDR1 and CDR2 from the germline V gene are SGHDT and YYEEEE. CDR3 in amino acids: CASTFMGTDPGASGYTF. CDR3 nucleotides: TGTGCCAGCACCTTTATGGGAACGGACCCGGGGGCGAGTGGCTACACCTTC.